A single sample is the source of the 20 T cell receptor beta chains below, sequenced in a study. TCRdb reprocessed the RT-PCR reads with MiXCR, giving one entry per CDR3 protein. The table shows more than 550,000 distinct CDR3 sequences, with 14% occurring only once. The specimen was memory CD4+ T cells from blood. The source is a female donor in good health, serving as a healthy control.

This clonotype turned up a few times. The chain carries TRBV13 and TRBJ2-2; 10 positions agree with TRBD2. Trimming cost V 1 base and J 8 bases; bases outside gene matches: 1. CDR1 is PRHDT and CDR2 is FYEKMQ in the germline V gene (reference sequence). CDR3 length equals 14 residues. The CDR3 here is CASSLELAGGELFF. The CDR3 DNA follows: TGTGCCAGCAGCTTAGAACTAGCGGGAGGGGAGCTGTTTTTT.

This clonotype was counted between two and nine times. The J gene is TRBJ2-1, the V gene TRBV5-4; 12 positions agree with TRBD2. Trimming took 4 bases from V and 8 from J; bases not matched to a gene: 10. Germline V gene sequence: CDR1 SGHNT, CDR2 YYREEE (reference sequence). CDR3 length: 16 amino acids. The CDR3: CASSRPSGRERDEQFF. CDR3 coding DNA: TGTGCCAGCAGCCGGCCTAGCGGGAGGGAAAGGGATGAGCAGTTCTTC.

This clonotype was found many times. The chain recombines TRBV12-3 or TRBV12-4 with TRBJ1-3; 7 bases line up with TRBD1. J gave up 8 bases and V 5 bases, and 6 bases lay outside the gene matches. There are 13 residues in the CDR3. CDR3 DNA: TGTGCCAGCAGTCTTGGACAGGCCTACACCATATATTTT. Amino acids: CASSLGQAYTIYF.

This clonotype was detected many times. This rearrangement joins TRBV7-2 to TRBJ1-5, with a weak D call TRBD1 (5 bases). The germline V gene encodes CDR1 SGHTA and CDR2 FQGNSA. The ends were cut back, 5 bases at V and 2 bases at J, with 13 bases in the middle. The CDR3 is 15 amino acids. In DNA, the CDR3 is TGTGCCAGCAGCCTAGTGGGAGGGGGCAATCAGCCCCAGCATTTT. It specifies CASSLVGGGNQPQHF.

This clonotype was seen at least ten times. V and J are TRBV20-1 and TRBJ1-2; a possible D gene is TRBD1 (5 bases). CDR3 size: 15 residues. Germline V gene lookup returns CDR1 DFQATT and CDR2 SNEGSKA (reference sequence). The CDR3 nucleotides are TGCAGGATCTCTGAGGGGCAGACAACTAACTATGGCTACACCTTC. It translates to CRISEGQTTNYGYTF.

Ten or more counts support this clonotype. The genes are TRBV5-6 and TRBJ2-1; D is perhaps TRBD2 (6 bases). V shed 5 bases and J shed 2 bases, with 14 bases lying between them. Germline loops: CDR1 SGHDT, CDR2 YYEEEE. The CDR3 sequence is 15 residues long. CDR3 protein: CASSRPAGTYNEQFF. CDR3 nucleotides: TGTGCCAGCAGTCGCCCAGCGGGCACCTACAATGAGCAGTTCTTC.

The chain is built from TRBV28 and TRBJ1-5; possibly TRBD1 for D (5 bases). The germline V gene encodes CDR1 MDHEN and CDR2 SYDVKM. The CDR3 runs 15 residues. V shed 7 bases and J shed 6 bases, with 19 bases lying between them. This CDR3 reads CASTPGWGAGQPQHF. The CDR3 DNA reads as TGTGCCAGCACCCCAGGTTGGGGCGCCGGTCAGCCCCAGCATTTT.

The CDR3 reads CAGREGLNTGELFF. The DNA of the CDR3 is TGTGCCGGCCGAGAGGGACTCAACACCGGGGAGCTGTTTTTT. The chain joins TRBV6-1 to TRBJ2-2; D possibly corresponds to TRBD2 (6 bases). CDR1 is MNHNS and CDR2 is SASEGT in the germline V gene. V dropped 11 bases and J dropped 2 bases, with 15 bases sitting between them. The CDR3 extends over 14 amino acids.

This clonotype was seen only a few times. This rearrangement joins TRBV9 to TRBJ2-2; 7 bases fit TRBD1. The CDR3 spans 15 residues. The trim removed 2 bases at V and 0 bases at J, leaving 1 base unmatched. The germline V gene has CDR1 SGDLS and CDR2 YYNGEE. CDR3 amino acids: CASSVTGTNTGELFF. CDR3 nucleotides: TGTGCCAGCAGCGTGACAGGGACGAACACCGGGGAGCTGTTTTTT.

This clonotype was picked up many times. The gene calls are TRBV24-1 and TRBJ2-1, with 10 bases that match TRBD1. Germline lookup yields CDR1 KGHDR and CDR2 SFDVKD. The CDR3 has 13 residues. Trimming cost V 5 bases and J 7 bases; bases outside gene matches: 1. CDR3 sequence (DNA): TGTGCCACCAGTGTGGGACAGGGGAATGAGCAGTTCTTC. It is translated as CATSVGQGNEQFF.

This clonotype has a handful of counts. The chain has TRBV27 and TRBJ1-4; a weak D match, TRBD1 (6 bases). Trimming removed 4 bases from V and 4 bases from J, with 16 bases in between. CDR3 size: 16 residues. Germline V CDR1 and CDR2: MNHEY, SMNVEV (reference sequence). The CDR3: CASSYRGGAGNEKLFF. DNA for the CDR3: TGTGCCAGCAGTTATCGGGGGGGGGCCGGTAATGAAAAACTGTTTTTT.

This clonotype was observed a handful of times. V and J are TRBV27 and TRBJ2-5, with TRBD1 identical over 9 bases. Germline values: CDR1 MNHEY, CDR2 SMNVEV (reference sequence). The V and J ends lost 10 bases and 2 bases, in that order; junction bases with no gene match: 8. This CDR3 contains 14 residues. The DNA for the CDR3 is TGTGCCACCCGGACAGGGGTGGGGCAAGAGACCCAGTACTTC. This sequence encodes CATRTGVGQETQYF.

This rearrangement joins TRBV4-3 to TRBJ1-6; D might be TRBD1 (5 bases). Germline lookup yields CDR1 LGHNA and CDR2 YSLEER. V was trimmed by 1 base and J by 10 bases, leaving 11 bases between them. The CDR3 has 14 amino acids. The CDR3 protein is CASSQGGSNSPLHF. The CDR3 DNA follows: TGCGCCAGCAGCCAAGGGGGGTCTAACTCACCCCTCCACTTT.

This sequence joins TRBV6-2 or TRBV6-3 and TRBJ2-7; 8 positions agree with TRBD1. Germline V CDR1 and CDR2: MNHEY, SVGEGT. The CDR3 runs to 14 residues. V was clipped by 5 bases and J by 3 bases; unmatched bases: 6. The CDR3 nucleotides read TGTGCCAGCAGTGGACAGGGTAAATTCTACGAGCAGTACTTC. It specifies CASSGQGKFYEQYF.

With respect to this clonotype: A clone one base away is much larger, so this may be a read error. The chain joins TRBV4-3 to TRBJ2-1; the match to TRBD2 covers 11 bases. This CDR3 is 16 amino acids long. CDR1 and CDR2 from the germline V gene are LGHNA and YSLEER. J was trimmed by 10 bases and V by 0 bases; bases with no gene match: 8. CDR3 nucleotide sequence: TGCGCCAGCAGCCAAGATGTGGCTAGCGGGGGGCGAGAGCAGTTCTTC. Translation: CASSQDVASGGREQFF.

The CDR3 nucleotides read TGCAGTGTTTCACCGCCCAGACTAGCGGGAGCGGCAGAGACCCAGTACTTC. Translating it yields CSVSPPRLAGAAETQYF. The chain links TRBV20-1 to TRBJ2-5, with TRBD2 matching over 12 bases. The CDR3 has 17 amino acids. Trimming removed 7 bases from V and 4 bases from J; junction bases left unmatched: 16. CDR1 is DFQATT and CDR2 is SNEGSKA in the germline V gene (reference sequence).

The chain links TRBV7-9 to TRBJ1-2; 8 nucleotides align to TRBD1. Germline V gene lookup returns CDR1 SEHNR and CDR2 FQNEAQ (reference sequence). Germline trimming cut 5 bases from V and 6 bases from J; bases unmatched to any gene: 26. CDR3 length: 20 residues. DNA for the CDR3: TGTGCCAGCAGCCGCTGGACAGGGCAGGGTGTTCTTCACCTCACGCATGGCTACACCTTC. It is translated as CASSRWTGQGVLHLTHGYTF.

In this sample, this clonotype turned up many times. In DNA form, the CDR3 reads TGCGCCAGCAGCTTCGACACGGGGGAGACCCAGTACTTC. The encoded protein is CASSFDTGETQYF. This chain links TRBV5-1 with TRBJ2-5; possibly TRBD2 for D (5 bases). CDR1 is SGHRS and CDR2 is YFSETQ in the germline V gene. The CDR3 is 13 residues long. V lost 2 bases, J lost 5 bases, and 10 bases lay in between.

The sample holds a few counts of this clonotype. CDR3 protein: CASSLTVGTGGIYEQFF. DNA for the CDR3: TGTGCCAGCAGCTTAACCGTTGGGACAGGGGGCATCTATGAGCAGTTCTTC. V usage is TRBV7-3 and J usage is TRBJ2-1; TRBD1 aligns across 12 bases. The CDR3 is 17 residues long. Germline V lookup: CDR1 SGHTA, CDR2 FQGTGA. V was clipped by 0 bases and J by 8 bases; unmatched bases: 8.

CDR3 region: CAWSQGSETQYF. The CDR3 DNA sequence: TGTGCCTGGAGTCAGGGGTCAGAGACCCAGTACTTC. The chain uses TRBV30 and TRBJ2-5; a possible D gene is TRBD1 (6 bases). V gave up 2 bases and J gave up 4 bases, with 8 bases separating them. CDR3 length equals 12 residues. Germline V gene sequence: CDR1 GTSNPN, CDR2 SVGIG (reference sequence).